Below, 18 T cell receptor beta chains from the same sample are listed, as sequenced in a study. MiXCR, run by TCRdb on the 5' RACE reads, gives a single entry per CDR3 protein. Found here are tens of thousands of distinct CDR3 sequences, under 20% of them singletons; the top ten hold 2% to 2.5%. Sequenced sample: naive CD4+ T cells sorted from blood. The sample's subset: naive CD4+ T cells, CD4+CD45RA+CD25-. The receptors were gathered from a female donor with breast cancer.

The chain carries TRBV7-6 and TRBJ2-7, with TRBD1 identical over 7 bases. The germline gives CDR1 SGHVS, CDR2 FNYEAQ. The CDR3 sequence is 17 residues long. The junction had 15 bases not matched to a gene; V was cut back by 5 bases and J by 2 bases. The CDR3 coding sequence is TGTGCCAGCAGCCCCAGAGCCAACAGGGGTCAAACCTACGAGCAGTACTTC. It codes for CASSPRANRGQTYEQYF.

The chain carries TRBV12-3 or TRBV12-4 and TRBJ1-5, with D possibly matching TRBD1 (6 bases). The ends were cut back, 4 bases at V and 8 bases at J, with 12 bases in the middle. CDR3 length: 13 amino acids. The CDR3 coding sequence is TGTGCCAGCAGTTACAGGGTAGAGGAGCCCCAGCATTTT. Translation: CASSYRVEEPQHF.

At least ten counts were recorded for this clonotype. This sequence joins TRBV6-5 and TRBJ2-5, with TRBD1 matching 7 bases. The trim removed 6 bases at V and 4 bases at J, leaving 11 bases unmatched. Germline V gives CDR1 MNHEY, CDR2 SVGAGI. This CDR3 contains 15 residues. CDR3 sequence (DNA): TGTGCCAGCAGCCCTCCCCGACAGGGTGCAGAGACCCAGTACTTC. Protein: CASSPPRQGAETQYF.

There are a few counts of this clonotype. The J gene is TRBJ1-1, the V gene TRBV5-1; D may be TRBD1 (5 bases). Trimming shortened V by 0 bases and J by 0 bases, and 12 bases separated the two germline ends. This CDR3 region has 16 residues. Per germline, CDR1 SGHRS and CDR2 YFSETQ. The CDR3 sequence: CASSLGWTSLNTEAFF. The CDR3 DNA reads TGCGCCAGCAGCTTGGGGTGGACAAGCCTGAACACTGAAGCTTTCTTT.

This clonotype was seen repeatedly, ten times or more. The chain uses TRBV6-2 or TRBV6-3 and TRBJ1-1; tentatively, D is TRBD1 (5 bases). The V and J ends lost 5 bases and 4 bases respectively, with 11 bases between them. Germline CDR1 and CDR2: MNHEY and SVGEGT. The CDR3 covers 13 residues. Here the CDR3 reads CASSQGVGTEAFF. The CDR3, as DNA: TGTGCCAGCAGTCAAGGGGTTGGCACTGAAGCTTTCTTT.

This clonotype turned up a few times. J is TRBJ2-3 and V is TRBV5-1, with 10 bases identical to TRBD2. The CDR3 contains 18 residues. Per the germline V gene, CDR1 is SGHRS and CDR2 is YFSETQ. Trimming took 0 bases from V and 4 from J; bases not matched to a gene: 11. CDR3 loop: CASSLANPSGSTADTQYF. The CDR3 nucleotides are TGCGCCAGCAGCTTGGCCAACCCTAGCGGGAGTACCGCAGATACGCAGTATTTT.

The chain recombines TRBV29-1 with TRBJ1-1; D not resolved. Deletions cut 6 bases from V and 1 base from J, with 9 bases between. Germline lookup yields CDR1 SQVTM and CDR2 ANQGSEA. The CDR3 loop spans 12 amino acids. DNA for the CDR3: TGCAGCGTGGGGTTTCCGAACACTGAAGCTTTCTTT. Residues: CSVGFPNTEAFF.

This clonotype was detected only a few times. A much larger clone lies a single base off, so this may be a read error. CDR3 sequence: CAGSLLGVGSPLHF. The CDR3 nucleotides are TGCGCCGGCAGCTTGCTGGGGGTCGGTTCACCCCTCCACTTT. This chain connects TRBV5-1 to TRBJ1-6; weak D call: TRBD1 (5 bases). Germline CDR1 is SGHRS and CDR2 is YFSETQ. The CDR3 is 14 amino acids.

This clonotype turned up a few times. The J gene is TRBJ1-2, the V gene TRBV7-9, with a possible D match to TRBD1 (5 bases). The CDR3 is 15 residues long. Trimming left V 5 bases short and J 2 bases short, with 15 bases between. The germline V gene has CDR1 SEHNR and CDR2 FQNEAQ (reference sequence). The CDR3 here is CASSRGRASNYGYTF. As DNA, the CDR3 is TGTGCCAGCAGCCGCGGCAGGGCTTCGAACTATGGCTACACCTTC.

This clonotype appeared a few times. V and J are TRBV24-1 and TRBJ2-2; TRBD2 aligns across 13 bases. Germline CDR1 and CDR2: KGHDR and SFDVKD. The trim removed 4 bases at V and 6 bases at J, leaving 13 bases unmatched. The CDR3 is made up of 19 amino acids. CDR3 protein: CATSDLRGGLAGSSGELFF. The CDR3 DNA reads TGTGCCACCAGTGACTTACGGGGGGGACTAGCGGGATCATCCGGGGAGCTGTTTTTT.

The chain carries TRBV12-3 or TRBV12-4 and TRBJ1-2, with 7 bases matching TRBD1. The CDR3 totals 12 residues. V lost 6 bases, J lost 7 bases, and 5 bases stayed unmatched. CDR3 DNA sequence: TGTGCCAGCAGCGACGGGACAGTTGGCTACACCTTC. Amino acid sequence: CASSDGTVGYTF.

This clonotype was seen repeatedly, ten times or more. This rearrangement joins TRBV7-9 to TRBJ1-2; TRBD1 matches at 10 bases. This CDR3 comprises 15 residues. From germline, CDR1 is SEHNR and CDR2 FQNEAQ (reference sequence). Trimming took 3 bases from V and 5 from J; bases not matched to a gene: 6. CDR3 in amino acids: CASSFPGQGKYGYTF. In DNA form, the CDR3 reads TGTGCCAGCAGCTTTCCGGGACAGGGGAAGTATGGCTACACCTTC.

The sample holds many counts of this clonotype. V usage is TRBV5-1 and J usage is TRBJ1-5; D gene uncertain. CDR3 length: 14 residues. Germline CDR1 reads SGHRS; CDR2 reads YFSETQ. Trimming stripped 2 bases from V and 3 bases from J, with 9 bases between. CDR3 sequence (DNA): TGCGCCAGCAGCTTCGACGGTCTCAATCAGCCCCAGCATTTT. It encodes CASSFDGLNQPQHF.

This clonotype was detected a few times. The CDR3 DNA reads as TGCGCCAGCAGCACGGGAGCAGCAGGAAACACCATATATTTT. Residues: CASSTGAAGNTIYF. The V gene is TRBV5-1, the J gene TRBJ1-3; D ambiguous. Trimming took off 4 bases at V and 4 bases at J, with 12 bases between the two ends. Germline V gene sequence: CDR1 SGHRS, CDR2 YFSETQ. This CDR3 has 14 residues.

This clonotype was counted many times. The gene calls are TRBV20-1 and TRBJ2-6; no clear D. Germline-derived CDR1 and CDR2 are DFQATT and SNEGSKA (reference sequence). V lost 0 bases and J lost 7, with 10 bases in between. The CDR3 has 14 amino acids. Written as DNA, the CDR3 is TGCAGTGCTAGAGACGTACAGTCTGCCAACGTCCTGACTTTC. Its protein product is CSARDVQSANVLTF.

This clonotype occurred many times. The chain joins TRBV9 to TRBJ2-7; unclear D gene. The CDR3 has 13 amino acids. Trimming took 4 bases from V and 6 from J, leaving 14 bases between them. Germline V gene data show CDR1 as SGDLS and CDR2 as YYNGEE. The CDR3 sequence is CASSPRGNGEQYF. CDR3 coding DNA: TGTGCCAGCAGCCCACGTGGAAACGGCGAGCAGTACTTC.

This clonotype was counted ten times or more. The chain recombines TRBV6-6 with TRBJ1-2; 7 bases are a match to TRBD1. From germline, CDR1 is MNHNY and CDR2 SVGAGI (reference sequence). The CDR3 is made up of 14 amino acids. V lost 6 bases, J lost 6 bases, and 10 bases stayed unmatched. The CDR3 DNA follows: TGTGCCAGCAGACAGGGGTCACAGCAGAATGGCTACACCTTC. It specifies CASRQGSQQNGYTF.

The chain has TRBV5-1 and TRBJ2-2; D might be TRBD1 (5 bases). With 0 bases removed from V and 0 bases from J, the gap between germline ends came to 9 bases. The CDR3 has 16 amino acids. Germline assignment: CDR1 SGHRS and CDR2 YFSETQ. The CDR3 protein is CASSLEQGSNTGELFF. In DNA form, the CDR3 reads TGCGCCAGCAGCTTGGAGCAGGGATCGAACACCGGGGAGCTGTTTTTT.